Listed below are T cell receptor beta chains from one sample, sequenced in a study of T-cell memory formation after mild COVID-19. TCRdb re-derived calls from the 5' RACE reads in MiXCR, one entry per CDR3 protein. In the table there are tens of thousands of distinct CDR3 sequences, approximately 8% of which are singletons. The specimen sequenced was PBMCs or a T cell subset sorted from them (not recorded which). All receptors come from a man aged 18 to 29 who had mild COVID-19 (a few samples of this study predate the infection). Cell type and time point are not known. Each CDR3 is given with its conserved first and last residue. The D gene is left open where the match is weak. Not all rows give a size; the values are once, few, many and, for expanded clones, a class.

CDR3 length,J gene,clone size,V gene,D gene,CDR3 protein,CDR3 DNA
13,TRBJ1-1,.,TRBV7-9,TRBD1,CDSSRQGSTEAFF,TGTGACAGCAGCCGACAGGGTTCCACTGAAGCTTTCTTT
15,TRBJ2-1,few,TRBV7-9,.,CASSPQGLLVDEQFF,TGTGCCAGCAGCCCGCAGGGTTTGCTTGTGGATGAGCAGTTCTTC
17,TRBJ2-7,.,TRBV6-5,.,CASTRSPGIAAIYEQYF,TGTGCCAGCACTCGCAGTCCGGGGATAGCCGCCATCTACGAGCAGTACTTC
13,TRBJ1-1,few,TRBV14,.,CASSGAASTEAFF,TGTGCCAGCAGCGGGGCAGCGAGCACTGAAGCTTTCTTT
15,TRBJ2-7,few,TRBV7-2,.,CASSLAWGGRYEQYF,TGTGCCAGCAGCTTGGCTTGGGGGGGGCGCTACGAGCAGTACTTC
16,TRBJ2-1,.,TRBV6-6,.,CASSYPGRGGYNEQFF,TGTGCCAGCAGTTACCCGGGAAGGGGGGGATACAATGAGCAGTTCTTC
18,TRBJ1-2,.,TRBV12-3/TRBV12-4,TRBD1,CASRELAVTGMGNYGYTF,TGTGCCAGCAGGGAATTGGCTGTGACAGGGATGGGTAACTATGGCTACACCTTC
16,TRBJ2-1,many,TRBV11-2,TRBD2,CASSLRFSGGYNEQFF,TGTGCCAGCAGCTTACGATTTAGCGGGGGCTACAATGAGCAGTTCTTC
14,TRBJ2-2,many,TRBV24-1,.,CATSDFGDTGELFF,TGTGCCACCAGTGATTTTGGGGACACCGGGGAGCTGTTTTTT
15,TRBJ1-2,many,TRBV24-1,.,CATSDPSRGSYGYTF,TGTGCCACCAGTGATCCTTCCAGGGGTAGCTATGGCTACACCTTC
13,TRBJ2-5,.,TRBV12-3/TRBV12-4,.,CASGAGGASAQYF,TGTGCCAGCGGGGCAGGAGGAGCATCGGCCCAGTACTTC
15,TRBJ1-2,.,TRBV18,TRBD1,CASSPRTGTNYGYTF,TGTGCCAGCTCACCTCGGACAGGGACAAACTATGGCTACACCTTC
13,TRBJ1-1,.,TRBV6-2/TRBV6-3,TRBD1,CASRQGGNTEAFF,TGTGCCAGCAGACAGGGGGGCAACACTGAAGCTTTCTTT
17,TRBJ2-1,.,TRBV7-2,TRBD2,CASSLAALAGGTNEQFF,TGTGCCAGCAGCTTAGCGGCCCTAGCGGGGGGTACTAATGAGCAGTTCTTC
16,TRBJ2-7,few,TRBV18,.,CASSPRQQVAGREQYF,TGTGCCAGCTCACCGCGGCAGCAAGTTGCGGGTCGGGAGCAGTACTTC
16,TRBJ1-4,few,TRBV7-9,TRBD1,CASSRIAGGQGQKLFF,TGTGCCAGCAGCCGAATCGCAGGGGGCCAAGGCCAAAAACTGTTTTTT
13,TRBJ2-2,many,TRBV7-7,.,CASSLRNTGELFF,TGTGCCAGCAGCTTACGGAACACCGGGGAGCTGTTTTTT
15,TRBJ2-5,.,TRBV6-5,.,CASSYNQGNQETQYF,TGTGCCAGCAGTTACAACCAGGGAAACCAAGAGACCCAGTACTTC
15,TRBJ2-6,.,TRBV28,TRBD2,CASRRGVSGANVLTF,TGTGCCAGCAGACGGGGGGTATCTGGGGCCAACGTCCTGACTTTC
15,TRBJ1-5,.,TRBV12-3/TRBV12-4,.,CASSFLTVGNQPQHF,TGTGCCAGCAGTTTCTTAACGGTCGGCAATCAGCCCCAGCATTTT
15,TRBJ1-1,many,TRBV7-9,TRBD1,CASPTWGQGYTEAFF,TGTGCCAGCCCAACCTGGGGACAGGGGTATACTGAAGCTTTCTTT
16,TRBJ1-5,few,TRBV7-3,TRBD1,CASSRQIRTGHQPQHF,TGTGCCAGCAGTCGACAAATCAGGACAGGGCATCAGCCCCAGCATTTT
14,TRBJ2-5,many,TRBV20-1,TRBD2,CSARELAAQETQYF,TGCAGTGCTAGAGAACTAGCGGCCCAAGAGACCCAGTACTTC
13,TRBJ2-1,few,TRBV28,TRBD2,CASSGLGRSEQFF,TGTGCCAGCAGCGGACTAGGGCGCAGTGAGCAGTTCTTC
14,TRBJ2-1,few,TRBV20-1,.,CSASKTLVIKEQFF,TGCAGTGCTTCAAAGACACTAGTTATAAAGGAGCAGTTCTTC
14,TRBJ1-2,.,TRBV5-1,.,CASSLSTGYYGYTF,TGCGCCAGCAGCTTGTCCACAGGGTACTATGGCTACACCTTC
14,TRBJ1-3,.,TRBV12-3/TRBV12-4,.,CASSPGTGFFTIYF,TGTGCCAGCAGTCCCGGGACCGGGTTTTTCACCATATATTTT
14,TRBJ1-2,few,TRBV6-5,TRBD1,CASRGWTGDYGYTF,TGTGCCAGCAGGGGATGGACAGGGGACTATGGCTACACCTTC
15,TRBJ2-1,many,TRBV7-9,TRBD1,CASSLRTGTYAEQFF,TGTGCCAGCAGTTTGCGGACAGGGACGTACGCTGAGCAGTTCTTC
13,TRBJ1-2,few,TRBV12-3/TRBV12-4,.,CASSLSSGNGYTF,TGTGCCAGCAGTTTAAGTTCCGGGAATGGCTACACCTTC
14,TRBJ2-5,many,TRBV5-1,TRBD1,CASSRVRGLETQYF,TGCGCCAGCAGCCGGGTCAGGGGGCTAGAGACCCAGTACTTC
14,TRBJ1-1,few,TRBV6-2/TRBV6-3,.,CASSDPGLNTEAFF,TGTGCCAGCAGCGACCCGGGCCTGAACACTGAAGCTTTCTTT
14,TRBJ2-5,.,TRBV4-3,TRBD1,CASSPQDRVGTQYF,TGCGCCAGCAGCCCACAAGACAGGGTCGGGACCCAGTACTTC
15,TRBJ2-3,.,TRBV5-1,.,CASSFTGSSTDTQYF,TGCGCCAGCAGCTTCACGGGGTCTAGCACAGATACGCAGTATTTT
13,TRBJ2-1,many,TRBV5-1,.,CASSLGVPNEQFF,TGCGCCAGCAGCTTGGGCGTACCCAATGAGCAGTTCTTC
14,TRBJ2-7,.,TRBV27,.,CASSLWESSYEQYF,TGTGCCAGCAGTTTATGGGAGAGCTCCTACGAGCAGTACTTC
15,TRBJ1-2,few,TRBV10-3,TRBD1,CAISQPGQANYGYTF,TGTGCCATCAGCCAACCGGGACAGGCTAACTATGGCTACACCTTC
14,TRBJ2-7,.,TRBV5-1,.,CASSFVSGEYEQYF,TGCGCCAGCAGCTTTGTGTCGGGGGAATACGAGCAGTACTTC
16,TRBJ2-3,many,TRBV5-5,TRBD2,CASSPLGLVSSDTQYF,TGTGCCAGCAGCCCATTGGGACTAGTCTCATCCGATACGCAGTATTTT
17,TRBJ2-3,.,TRBV4-3,TRBD2,CASSQDTSGGAMDTQYF,TGCGCCAGCAGCCAAGATACCAGCGGGGGGGCCATGGATACGCAGTATTTT
18,TRBJ2-6,medium-sized,TRBV4-3,.,CASSQDRAFGSGANVLTF,TGCGCCAGCAGCCAAGATCGTGCATTCGGCTCTGGGGCCAACGTCCTGACTTTC
15,TRBJ2-7,many,TRBV5-1,.,CASSLAWLDSYEQYF,TGCGCCAGCAGCTTGGCCTGGCTGGACTCCTACGAGCAGTACTTC
13,TRBJ1-2,few,TRBV6-5,TRBD1,CASSYQQGYGYTF,TGTGCCAGCAGTTACCAACAGGGGTATGGCTACACCTTC
15,TRBJ2-1,.,TRBV5-4,.,CASSEGQHSGNEQFF,TGTGCCAGCAGCGAGGGACAACACTCGGGCAATGAGCAGTTCTTC
15,TRBJ1-4,few,TRBV12-3/TRBV12-4,TRBD1,CASSPGQGFYEKLFF,TGTGCCAGCAGCCCCGGACAGGGCTTTTATGAAAAACTGTTTTTT
18,TRBJ2-6,many,TRBV12-3/TRBV12-4,.,CASTEFRGPLSGANVLTF,TGTGCCAGCACTGAATTCAGGGGCCCTCTCTCTGGGGCCAACGTCCTGACTTTC